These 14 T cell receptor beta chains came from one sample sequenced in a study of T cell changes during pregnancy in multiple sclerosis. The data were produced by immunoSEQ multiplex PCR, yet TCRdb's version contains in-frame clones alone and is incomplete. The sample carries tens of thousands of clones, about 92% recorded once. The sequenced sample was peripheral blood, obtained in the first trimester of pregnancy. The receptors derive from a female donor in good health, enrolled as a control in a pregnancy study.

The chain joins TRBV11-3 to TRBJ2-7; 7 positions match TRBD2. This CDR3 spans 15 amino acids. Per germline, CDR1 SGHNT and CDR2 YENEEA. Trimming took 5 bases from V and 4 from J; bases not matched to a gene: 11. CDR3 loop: CASSPRDYDFYEQYF. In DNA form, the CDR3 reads TGTGCCAGCAGCCCCCGGGACTACGACTTTTACGAGCAGTACTTC.

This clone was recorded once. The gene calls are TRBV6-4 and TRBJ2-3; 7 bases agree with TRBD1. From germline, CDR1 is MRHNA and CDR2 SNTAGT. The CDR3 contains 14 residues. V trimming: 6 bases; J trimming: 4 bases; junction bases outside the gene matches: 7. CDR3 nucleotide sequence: TGTGCCAGCAGAATTACAGGGGTTGCAGATACGCAGTATTTT. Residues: CASRITGVADTQYF.

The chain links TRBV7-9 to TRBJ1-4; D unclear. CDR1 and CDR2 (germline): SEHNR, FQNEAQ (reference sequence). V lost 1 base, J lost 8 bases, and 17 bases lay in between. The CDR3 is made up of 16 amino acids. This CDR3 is CASSLDPSPGMEKLFF. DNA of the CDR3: TGTGCCAGCAGCTTAGATCCCAGTCCGGGGATGGAAAAACTGTTTTTT.

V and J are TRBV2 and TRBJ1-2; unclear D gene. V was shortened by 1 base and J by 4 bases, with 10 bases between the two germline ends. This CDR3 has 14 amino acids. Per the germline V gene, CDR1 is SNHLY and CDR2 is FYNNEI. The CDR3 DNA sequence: TGTGCCAGCAGTGAAGGGTGGGTAGCCTATGGCTACACCTTC. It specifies CASSEGWVAYGYTF.

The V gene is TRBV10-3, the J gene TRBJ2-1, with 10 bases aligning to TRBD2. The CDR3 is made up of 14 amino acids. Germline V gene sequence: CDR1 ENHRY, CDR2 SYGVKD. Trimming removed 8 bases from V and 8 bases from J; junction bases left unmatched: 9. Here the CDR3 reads CAISTLAGDYEQFF. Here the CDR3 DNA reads TGTGCCATCTCGACGCTAGCGGGGGACTATGAGCAGTTCTTC.

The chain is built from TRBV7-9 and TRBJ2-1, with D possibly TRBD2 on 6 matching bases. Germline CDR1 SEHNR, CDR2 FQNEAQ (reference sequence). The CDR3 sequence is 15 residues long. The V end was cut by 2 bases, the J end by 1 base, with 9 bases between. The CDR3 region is CASSLTGRSYNEQFF. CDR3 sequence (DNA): TGTGCCAGCAGCTTAACGGGGAGGTCCTACAATGAGCAGTTCTTC.

DNA of the CDR3: TGTGCCAGCAGCTTAGACCGGGACACTGAAGCTTTCTTT. This codes for CASSLDRDTEAFF. The V call is TRBV11-2, the J call TRBJ1-1; D is undetermined. CDR1 and CDR2 (germline): SGHAT, FQNNGV. This CDR3 contains 13 residues. The V end was cut by 0 bases, the J end by 3 bases, with 5 bases between.

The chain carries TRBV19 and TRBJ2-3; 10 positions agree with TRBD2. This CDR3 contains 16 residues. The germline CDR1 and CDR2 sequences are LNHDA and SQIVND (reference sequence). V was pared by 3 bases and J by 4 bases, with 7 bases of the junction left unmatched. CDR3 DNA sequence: TGTGCCAGTAGTATCCTCCTAGCGGGAGCTGCAGATACGCAGTATTTT. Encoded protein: CASSILLAGAADTQYF.

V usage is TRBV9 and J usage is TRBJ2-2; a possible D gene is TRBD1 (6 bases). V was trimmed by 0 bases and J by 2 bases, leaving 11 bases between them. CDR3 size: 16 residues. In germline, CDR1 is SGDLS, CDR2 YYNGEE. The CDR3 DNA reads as TGTGCCAGCAGCGTAGGATTGGGGGCAAACACCGGGGAGCTGTTTTTT. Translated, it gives CASSVGLGANTGELFF. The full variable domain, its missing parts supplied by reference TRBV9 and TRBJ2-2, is DSGVTQTPKHLITATGQRVTLRCSPRSGDLSVYWYQQSLDQGLQFLIQYYNGEERAKGNILERFSAQQFPDLHSELNLSSLELGDSALYFCASSVGLGANTGELFFGEGSRLTVL.

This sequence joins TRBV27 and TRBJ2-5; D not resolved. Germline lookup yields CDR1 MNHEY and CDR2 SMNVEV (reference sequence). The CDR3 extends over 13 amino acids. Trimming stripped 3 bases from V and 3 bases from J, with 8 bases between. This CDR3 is CASSLRQKETQYF. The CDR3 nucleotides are TGTGCCAGCAGTTTGAGGCAGAAAGAGACCCAGTACTTC.

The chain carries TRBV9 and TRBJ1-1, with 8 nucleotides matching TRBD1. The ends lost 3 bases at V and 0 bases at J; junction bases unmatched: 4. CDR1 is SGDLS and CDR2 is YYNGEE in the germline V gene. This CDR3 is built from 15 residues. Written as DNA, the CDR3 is TGTGCCAGCAGCGAGCCGACAGGGGTGAACACTGAAGCTTTCTTT. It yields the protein CASSEPTGVNTEAFF.

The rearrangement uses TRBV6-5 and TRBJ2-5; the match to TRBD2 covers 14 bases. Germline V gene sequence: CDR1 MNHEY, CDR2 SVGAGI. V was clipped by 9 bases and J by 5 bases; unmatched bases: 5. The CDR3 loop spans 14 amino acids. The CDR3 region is CASRLAGGRETQYF. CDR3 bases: TGTGCCAGTCGACTAGCGGGAGGGAGGGAGACCCAGTACTTC.

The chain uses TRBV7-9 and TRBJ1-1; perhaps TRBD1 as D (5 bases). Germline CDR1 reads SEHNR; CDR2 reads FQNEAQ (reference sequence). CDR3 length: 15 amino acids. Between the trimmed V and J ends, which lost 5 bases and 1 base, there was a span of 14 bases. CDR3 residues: CASSRGGEPNTEAFF. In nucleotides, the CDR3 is TGTGCCAGCAGCCGAGGAGGGGAGCCGAACACTGAAGCTTTCTTT.

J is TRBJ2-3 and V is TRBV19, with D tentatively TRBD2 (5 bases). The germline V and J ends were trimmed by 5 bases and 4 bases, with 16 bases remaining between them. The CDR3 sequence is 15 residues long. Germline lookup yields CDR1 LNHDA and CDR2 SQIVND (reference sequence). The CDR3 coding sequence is TGTGCCAGTAGTTATGGTTACGGAGGCGCAGATACGCAGTATTTT. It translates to CASSYGYGGADTQYF. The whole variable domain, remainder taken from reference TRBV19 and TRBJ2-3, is DGGITQSPKYLFRKEGQNVTLSCEQNLNHDAMYWYRQDPGQGLRLIYYSQIVNDFQKGDIAEGYSVSREKKESFPLTVTSAQKNPTAFYLCASSYGYGGADTQYFGPGTRLTVL.